One sample yielded the 21 T cell receptor beta chains listed below, sequenced in a study of radiotherapy plus CTLA-4 blockade in lung cancer. Using immunoSEQ multiplex PCR, the repertoire was profiled, and TCRdb retains in-frame clones only, with some absent. The sample has some 120,000 clones, roughly 77% seen once. Sequencing used peripheral blood, obtained from a patient treated with radiotherapy plus ipilimumab. The receptors come from a human donor with non-small cell lung cancer that progressed on radiotherapy plus ipilimumab. Some clones in this sample may be carry-over from other donors' samples.

The DNA for the CDR3 is TGTGCCTGGGGACAGGGTCTTTCCTACGAGCAGTACTTC. It encodes CAWGQGLSYEQYF. The chain couples TRBV30 to TRBJ2-7, with 8 bases identical to TRBD1. The CDR3 runs 13 residues. V gave up 5 bases and J gave up 1 base; unmatched junction bases: 4. CDR1 and CDR2 from the germline V gene are GTSNPN and SVGIG (reference sequence). Full variable domain (remainder filled in from reference TRBV30 and TRBJ2-7): SQTIHQWPATLVQPVGSPLSLECTVEGTSNPNLYWYRQAAGRGLQLLFYSVGIGQISSEVPQNLSASRPQDRQFILSSKKLLLSDSGFYLCAWGQGLSYEQYFGPGTRLTVT.

This clone has just one count. This sequence joins TRBV5-1 and TRBJ2-7; the D gene is possibly TRBD1 (5 bases). V lost 5 bases and J lost 1, with 10 bases in between. Germline values: CDR1 SGHRS, CDR2 YFSETQ. This CDR3 is built from 13 residues. The CDR3 DNA sequence: TGCGCCAGCAGTATTCAGGGTTCCTACGAGCAGTACTTC. Amino acid sequence: CASSIQGSYEQYF.

The chain carries TRBV5-4 and TRBJ1-2; no reliable D call. Germline CDR1 is SGHNT and CDR2 is YYREEE (reference sequence). CDR3 length: 14 residues. V lost 2 bases and J 3 bases, leaving 11 bases between the germline ends. This chain's CDR3 is CASSLGRTYYGYTF. As DNA, the CDR3 is TGTGCCAGCAGCTTAGGCAGGACCTACTATGGCTACACCTTC.

This clone was observed a few times. The rearrangement links TRBV4-2 to TRBJ1-4, with D possibly TRBD1 on 6 matching bases. The CDR3 is 16 residues long. V was clipped by 1 base and J by 6 bases, with 15 bases between them. CDR1 and CDR2 from the germline V gene are LGHNA and YNFKEQ. DNA of the CDR3: TGTGCCAGCAGCCAAGGGACATCAGGGGAGGATGAAAAACTGTTTTTT. Amino acid sequence: CASSQGTSGEDEKLFF.

The genes are TRBV2 and TRBJ1-2, with 8 bases fitting TRBD1. V shed 6 bases, J shed 8 bases, and the junction held 8 bases outside the gene matches. CDR1 is SNHLY and CDR2 is FYNNEI in the germline V gene. This CDR3 contains 13 residues. CDR3 bases: TGTGCCAGCAGCCCCGGGACAGGTGTCGGCTACACCTTC. Protein product: CASSPGTGVGYTF.

This chain links TRBV2 with TRBJ1-3; perhaps TRBD1 as D (5 bases). Looked up from germline, CDR1 is SNHLY and CDR2 is FYNNEI. The CDR3 has 19 residues. The V gene lost 5 bases and the J gene lost 3 bases, with 26 bases spanning the gap. CDR3 DNA: TGTGCCAGCAGTCTATACCGGGACGGCATCACGCACGGTGGAAACACCATATATTTT. It encodes CASSLYRDGITHGGNTIYF.

V is TRBV7-8 and J is TRBJ2-5; D could derive from TRBD1 or TRBD2 (5 bases each). This CDR3 spans 10 amino acids. Germline V gene data show CDR1 as SGHVS and CDR2 as FQNEAQ. The V gene lost 8 bases and the J gene lost 8 bases, with 9 bases spanning the gap. CDR3 sequence (DNA): TGTGCCAGCTTGAGGGGAACCCAGTACTTC. Amino acids: CASLRGTQYF.

The table lists this clone with a few counts. The genes are TRBV4-3 and TRBJ2-5; the D gene is possibly TRBD2 (6 bases). Germline V gene lookup returns CDR1 LGHNA and CDR2 YSLEER. The CDR3 spans 14 residues. Trimming removed 1 base at V and 5 bases at J, with 11 bases between. CDR3 nucleotide sequence: TGCGCCAGCAGCCAAGTATGGGGGGTTGAGACCCAGTACTTC. It yields the protein CASSQVWGVETQYF.

This clone has just a few counts. In DNA, the CDR3 is TGTGCCAGCAGTTTAGTTGGGGGGCCCCAGCATTTT. Translated, it gives CASSLVGGPQHF. The rearrangement links TRBV27 to TRBJ1-5, with a weak D call TRBD1 (5 bases). This CDR3 has 12 amino acids. Per germline, CDR1 MNHEY and CDR2 SMNVEV (reference sequence). V shed 2 bases and J shed 9 bases, with 8 bases lying between them.

This clone was seen ten or more times. V is TRBV5-3 and J is TRBJ1-2, with D hard to call. TRBV5-3 is reported as an ORF; its role is uncertain. CDR3 size: 10 residues. The V end lost 4 bases, the J end lost 5 bases, and 3 bases lay between the germline ends. Here the CDR3 DNA reads TGTGCCAGAAGCAATTATGGCTACACCTTC. Its translation: CARSNYGYTF.

The rearrangement uses TRBV7-2 and TRBJ2-7; the D call may be TRBD1 or TRBD2 (7 bases each). Looked up from germline, CDR1 is SGHTA and CDR2 is FQGNSA. The CDR3 has 15 amino acids. V was cut by 1 base and J by 2 bases, with 12 bases left in between. The CDR3 DNA sequence: TGTGCCAGCAGCTTAGGACAGGGAGGGGCCTACGAGCAGTACTTC. Translation gives CASSLGQGGAYEQYF.

The chain links TRBV4-2 to TRBJ2-3, with 16 bases matching TRBD2. V shed 0 bases, J shed 4 bases, and the junction held 4 bases outside the gene matches. The V gene's germline CDR1 is LGHNA and CDR2 YNFKEQ. The length of the CDR3 is 18 residues. CDR3 nucleotide sequence: TGTGCCAGCAGCCAAGATATGGGACTAGCGGGGGGGTCAGATACGCAGTATTTT. It yields the protein CASSQDMGLAGGSDTQYF.

CDR3 sequence reads: CASSRDREDYEQYF. The CDR3 DNA reads TGCGCCAGCTCCCGGGACAGGGAAGACTACGAGCAGTACTTC. The chain joins TRBV5-1 to TRBJ2-7; 9 nucleotides line up with TRBD1. The germline V gene encodes CDR1 SGHRS and CDR2 YFSETQ. The CDR3 totals 14 residues. J gave up 3 bases and V 7 bases, and 8 bases lay outside the gene matches.

The rearrangement joins TRBV6-5 to TRBJ2-7; 7 bases are a match to TRBD2. The CDR3 sequence is 15 residues long. Germline V gene data show CDR1 as MNHEY and CDR2 as SVGAGI. V gave up 2 bases and J gave up 6 bases; unmatched junction bases: 10. This CDR3 reads CASSYTGVGGGEQYF. The CDR3 DNA reads TGTGCCAGCAGTTACACTGGGGTTGGGGGGGGCGAGCAGTACTTC.

The J gene is TRBJ1-4, the V gene TRBV25-1; 7 bases are a match to TRBD1. With V trimmed by 5 bases and J by 3 bases, 3 bases remained unmatched. This CDR3 has 14 amino acids. From germline, CDR1 is MGHDK and CDR2 SYGVNS. CDR3 DNA sequence: TGTGCCAGCAGTATGGGACAGTCTAATGAAAAACTGTTTTTT. Protein product: CASSMGQSNEKLFF.

Here the CDR3 reads CASSLDGWGRAGELFF. Written as DNA, the CDR3 is TGTGCCAGCAGCTTGGATGGTTGGGGCCGGGCCGGGGAGCTGTTTTTT. The rearrangement uses TRBV5-4 and TRBJ2-2, with D perhaps TRBD1 (5 bases). The germline V and J ends were trimmed by 0 bases and 6 bases, with 15 bases remaining between them. The CDR3 loop spans 16 amino acids. Germline V CDR1 and CDR2: SGHNT, YYREEE (reference sequence). Together with reference TRBV5-4 and TRBJ2-2, the CDR3 gives the full variable domain: ETGVTQSPTHLIKTRGQQVTLRCSSQSGHNTVSWYQQALGQGPQFIFQYYREEENGRGNFPPRFSGLQFPNYSSELNVNALELDDSALYLCASSLDGWGRAGELFFGEGSRLTVL.

Regarding this clone: Germline and junction disagree at one end, which may indicate a read error. The chain is built from TRBV18 and TRBJ1-1, with D uncertain. The CDR3 sequence is 13 residues long. Germline V gives CDR1 KGHSH, CDR2 LQKENI. The CDR3 spells CASPPREGMEAFF. CDR3 sequence (DNA): TGTGCCAGCCCACCACGGGAAGGAATGGAAGCTTTCTTT.

V gene TRBV7-6 combines with J gene TRBJ2-1, with TRBD2 matching over 11 bases. The CDR3 consists of 16 residues. With V trimmed by 4 bases and J by 2 bases, 4 bases remained unmatched. CDR1 SGHVS and CDR2 FNYEAQ come from the germline V gene. DNA for the CDR3: TGTGCCAGCAGCTCTTTAGCGGGGGGGGCCTACAATGAGCAGTTCTTC. Its translation is CASSSLAGGAYNEQFF.

V and J are TRBV27 and TRBJ1-6; possibly TRBD1 for D (5 bases). The CDR3 covers 16 residues. Germline assignment: CDR1 MNHEY and CDR2 SMNVEV (reference sequence). V was clipped by 5 bases and J by 0 bases, with 11 bases between them. CDR3: CASSRPGDSYNSPLHF. The DNA for the CDR3 is TGTGCCAGCAGTAGACCGGGGGACTCCTATAATTCACCCCTCCACTTT.

The chain's CDR3 is CASSRDRAGEKLFF. The CDR3 bases are TGTGCCAGCTCACGAGACAGGGCGGGTGAAAAACTGTTTTTT. This sequence joins TRBV18 and TRBJ1-4; TRBD1 matches 7 bases. After removal of 4 bases from V and 7 bases from J, the junction contained 6 bases not matched to a gene. Germline CDR1 is KGHSH and CDR2 is LQKENI. This CDR3 comprises 14 residues.

A word on this clone: The sample contains more than one DNA sequence encoding this CDR3. This sequence joins TRBV18 and TRBJ2-7; D perhaps matches TRBD1 (6 bases). The germline V and J ends were trimmed by 0 bases and 2 bases, with 8 bases remaining between them. The CDR3 has 14 residues. Germline-derived CDR1 and CDR2 are KGHSH and LQKENI. The CDR3 nucleotides read TGTGCCAGCTCACCACCGGCAGGGGCCTACGAGCAGTACTTC. Translated: CASSPPAGAYEQYF.